The clone carrying this T cell receptor (beta chain) was counted only a few times. The antigen is undetermined. The data stem from a study of cytomegalovirus exposure and HLA in healthy donors. Study findings and constraints: In a later analysis, at a false discovery rate of 0.05, roughly 17,000 TCR beta sequences were associated with HLA alleles. In an earlier analysis, in some 540 donors, most V segments appeared productive either ~90% or ~30% of the time. HLA-A and HLA-B allele assignments for most subjects were reportedly predicted accurately using TCR beta sequences.

The ends were cut back, 2 bases at V and 2 bases at J, with 3 bases in the middle. There are 13 residues in the CDR3. Germline CDR1 reads MNHNY; CDR2 reads SVGAGI (reference sequence). The PCR had 60 Vbeta and 13 Jbeta primers. Original data processing: Unique TCR beta chains totaled roughly 80 million in a later count, with approximately 10 million of them shared. Only in-frame clones appear in the TCRdb table, and some are missing; sequencing was by immunoSEQ multiplex PCR. D and trimming were read from the DNA, whereas the V and J calls and clone size are those reported in that table. The data contain 90,000 to 120,000 clones, 73% of them singletons.

What was sequenced was PBMCs. The clonotype comes from a man aged 30 to 39 in good health and CMV-seronegative. The V gene is TRBV6-6, the J gene TRBJ2-2; no definite D call. This CDR3 reads CASSYLNTGELFF. The CDR3 region has the DNA TGTGCCAGCAGTTACCTAAACACCGGGGAGCTGTTTTTT.